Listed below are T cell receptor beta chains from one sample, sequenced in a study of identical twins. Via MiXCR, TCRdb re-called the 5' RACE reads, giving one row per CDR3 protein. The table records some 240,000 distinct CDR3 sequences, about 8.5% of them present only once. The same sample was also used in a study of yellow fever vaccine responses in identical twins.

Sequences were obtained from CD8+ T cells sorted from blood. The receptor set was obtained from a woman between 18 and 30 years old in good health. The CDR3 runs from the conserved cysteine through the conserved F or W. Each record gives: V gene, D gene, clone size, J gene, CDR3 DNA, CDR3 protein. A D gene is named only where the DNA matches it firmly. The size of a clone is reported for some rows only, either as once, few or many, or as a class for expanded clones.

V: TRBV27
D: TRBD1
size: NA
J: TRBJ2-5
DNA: TGTGCCAGCAGCACCGGGACAGGGGTGGGAGAGACCCAGTACTTC
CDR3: CASSTGTGVGETQYF

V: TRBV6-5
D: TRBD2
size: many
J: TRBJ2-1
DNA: TGTGCCAGCAGTTACGGTCTAGCGGGCTCCTACAATGAGCAGTTCTTC
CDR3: CASSYGLAGSYNEQFF

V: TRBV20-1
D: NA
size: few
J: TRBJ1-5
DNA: TGCAGTGCTAGATCCTTCATGGGGGGCGGGGAGCCGTATAGCAATCAGCCCCAGCATTTT
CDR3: CSARSFMGGGEPYSNQPQHF

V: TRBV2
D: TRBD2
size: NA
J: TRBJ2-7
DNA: TGTGCCAGCGAGGGGACTAGCGACTACGAGCAGTACTTC
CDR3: CASEGTSDYEQYF

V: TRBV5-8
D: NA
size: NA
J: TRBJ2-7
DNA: TGTGCCAGCAGCTTTCTTATGAAACGCCACGAGCAGTACTTC
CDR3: CASSFLMKRHEQYF

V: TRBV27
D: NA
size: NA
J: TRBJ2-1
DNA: TGTGCCAGCAGTTTATGGGGAAACAACGATGAGCAGTTCTTC
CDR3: CASSLWGNNDEQFF

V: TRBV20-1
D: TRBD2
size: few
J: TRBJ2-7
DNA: TGCAGTGCTCCGCTAGCGGGTTCCCTTCGGGAGCAGTACTTC
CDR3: CSAPLAGSLREQYF

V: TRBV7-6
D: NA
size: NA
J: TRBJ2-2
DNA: TGTGCCAGCAGCTTAGCGGGGGGAGCCGGGGAGCTGTTTTTT
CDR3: CASSLAGGAGELFF

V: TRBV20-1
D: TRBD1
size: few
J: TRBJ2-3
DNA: TGCAGTGCTCGACAGGGTAACACAGATACGCAGTATTTT
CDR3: CSARQGNTDTQYF

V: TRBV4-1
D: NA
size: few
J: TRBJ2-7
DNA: TGCGCCAGCAGCCAAGACCGAGTTTTGCCCTACGAGCAGTACTTC
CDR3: CASSQDRVLPYEQYF

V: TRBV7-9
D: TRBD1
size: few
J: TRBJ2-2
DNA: TGTGCCAGCAGCACGACAGGGCCACTCGAGCTGTTTTTT
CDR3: CASSTTGPLELFF

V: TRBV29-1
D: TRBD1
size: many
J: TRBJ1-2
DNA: TGCAGCGTGCGGCGGACAGGGGAGAACTATGGCTACACCTTC
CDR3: CSVRRTGENYGYTF

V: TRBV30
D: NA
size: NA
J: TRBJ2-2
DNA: TGTGCCTGGCAACAGGGAGCCGGCACCGGGGAGCTGTTTTTT
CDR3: CAWQQGAGTGELFF

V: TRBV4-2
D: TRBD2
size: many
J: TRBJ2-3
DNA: TGTGCCAGCAGCCAAGACTGGGGTAGCGGGGGGCGAGATACGCAGTATTTT
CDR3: CASSQDWGSGGRDTQYF

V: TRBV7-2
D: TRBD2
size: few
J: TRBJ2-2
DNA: TGTGCCAGCAGCACGACTAGCGGTACGAACACCGGGGAGCTGTTTTTT
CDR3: CASSTTSGTNTGELFF

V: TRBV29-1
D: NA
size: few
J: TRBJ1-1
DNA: TGCAGCGTTGAAGTCGTCAGGGAGAACACTGAAGCTTTCTTT
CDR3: CSVEVVRENTEAFF

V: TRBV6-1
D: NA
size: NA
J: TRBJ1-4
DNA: TGTGCCAGCAGTGAAGCGCGGCGAGAGGAGGATGAAAAACTGTTTTTT
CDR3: CASSEARREEDEKLFF

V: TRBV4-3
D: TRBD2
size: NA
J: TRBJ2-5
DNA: TGCGCCAGCAGCCACGGACTAGCACAAGAGACCCAGTACTTC
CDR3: CASSHGLAQETQYF

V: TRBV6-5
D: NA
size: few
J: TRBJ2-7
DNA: TGTGCCAGCAGTTACCAGAGCTCCTACGAGCAGTACTTC
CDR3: CASSYQSSYEQYF

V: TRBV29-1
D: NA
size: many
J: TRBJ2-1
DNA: TGCAGCGTTAGAGGAGCAGGGGGAGGCAATGAGCAGTTCTTC
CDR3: CSVRGAGGGNEQFF

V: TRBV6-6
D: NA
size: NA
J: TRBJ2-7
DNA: TGTGCCAGTACTAGCTCCTCCTACGAGCAGTACTTC
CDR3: CASTSSSYEQYF

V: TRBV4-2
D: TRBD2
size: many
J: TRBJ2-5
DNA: TGTGCCAGCAGCCAGCGACTAGCGAGCTACCAAGAGACCCAGTACTTC
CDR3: CASSQRLASYQETQYF

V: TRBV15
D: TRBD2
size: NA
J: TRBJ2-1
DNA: TGTGCCACCAGCTCTGGCGGGGGGAATGAGCAGTTCTTC
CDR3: CATSSGGGNEQFF

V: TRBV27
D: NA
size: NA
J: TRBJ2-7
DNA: TGTGCCAGCAGTTTATGGTCAGGGAGCTCCTACGAGCAGTACTTC
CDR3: CASSLWSGSSYEQYF

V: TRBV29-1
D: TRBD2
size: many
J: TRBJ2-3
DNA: TGCAGCGTCCAGGGACTAGCGGGGGATTACACAGATACGCAGTATTTT
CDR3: CSVQGLAGDYTDTQYF

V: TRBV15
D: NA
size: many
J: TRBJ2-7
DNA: TGTGCCACCAGCAGTTTTAGAGGGGGTATTAGCTCCTACGAGCAGTACTTC
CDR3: CATSSFRGGISSYEQYF

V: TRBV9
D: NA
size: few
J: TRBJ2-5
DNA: TGTGCCAGCAGCCCAGATCGACAGGTCCCAGAGACCCAGTACTTC
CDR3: CASSPDRQVPETQYF

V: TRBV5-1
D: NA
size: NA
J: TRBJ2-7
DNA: TGCGCCAGCAGCTTGGAGGGTCAAGCAAGCTCCTACGAGACACAGTACTTC
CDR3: CASSLEGQASSYETQYF